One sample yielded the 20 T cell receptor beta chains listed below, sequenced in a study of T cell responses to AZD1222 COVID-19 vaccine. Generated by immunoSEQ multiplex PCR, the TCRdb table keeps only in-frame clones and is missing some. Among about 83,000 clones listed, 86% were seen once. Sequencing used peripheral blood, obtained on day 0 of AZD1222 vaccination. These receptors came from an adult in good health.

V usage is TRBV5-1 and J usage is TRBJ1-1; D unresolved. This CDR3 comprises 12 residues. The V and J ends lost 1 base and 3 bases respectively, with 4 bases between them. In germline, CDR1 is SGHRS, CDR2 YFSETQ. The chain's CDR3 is CASSLSHTEAFF. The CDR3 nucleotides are TGCGCCAGCAGCTTGTCGCACACTGAAGCTTTCTTT. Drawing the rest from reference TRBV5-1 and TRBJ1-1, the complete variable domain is KAGVTQTPRYLIKTRGQQVTLSCSPISGHRSVSWYQQTPGQGLQFLFEYFSETQRNKGNFPGRFSGRQFSNSRSEMNVSTLELGDSALYLCASSLSHTEAFFGQGTRLTVV.

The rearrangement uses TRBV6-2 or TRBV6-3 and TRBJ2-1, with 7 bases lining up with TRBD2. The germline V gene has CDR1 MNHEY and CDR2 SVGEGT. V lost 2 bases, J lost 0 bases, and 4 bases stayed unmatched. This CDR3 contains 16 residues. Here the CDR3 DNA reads TGTGCCAGCAGTTACGAGGGCGGGAGCTCCTACAATGAGCAGTTCTTC. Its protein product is CASSYEGGSSYNEQFF.

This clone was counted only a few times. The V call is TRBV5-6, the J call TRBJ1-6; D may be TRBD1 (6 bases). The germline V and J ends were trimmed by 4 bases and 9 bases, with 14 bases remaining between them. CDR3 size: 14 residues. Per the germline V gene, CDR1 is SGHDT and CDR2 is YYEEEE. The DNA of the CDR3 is TGTGCCAGCAGCCAGAGGGGGATAGGTTCACCCCTCCACTTT. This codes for CASSQRGIGSPLHF.

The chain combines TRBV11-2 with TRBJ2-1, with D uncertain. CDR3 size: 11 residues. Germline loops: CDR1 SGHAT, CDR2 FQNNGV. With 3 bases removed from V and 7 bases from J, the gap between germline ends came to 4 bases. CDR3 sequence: CASSFYNEQFF. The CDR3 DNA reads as TGTGCCAGCAGCTTTTATAATGAGCAGTTCTTC.

In DNA form, the CDR3 reads TGCGCCAGCAGCCCCGCGGGGAGCTATGGCTACACCTTC. It is translated as CASSPAGSYGYTF. The genes are TRBV4-1 and TRBJ1-2; D unclear. V gave up 4 bases and J gave up 4 bases, with 10 bases separating them. Germline V gives CDR1 MGHRA, CDR2 YSYEKL. The CDR3 sequence is 13 residues long.

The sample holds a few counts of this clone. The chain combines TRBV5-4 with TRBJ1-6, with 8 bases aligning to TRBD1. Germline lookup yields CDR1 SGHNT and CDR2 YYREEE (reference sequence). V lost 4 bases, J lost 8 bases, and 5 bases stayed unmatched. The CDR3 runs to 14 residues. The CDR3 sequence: CASSADRGDSPLHF. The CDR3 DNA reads TGTGCCAGCAGCGCCGACAGGGGAGATTCACCCCTCCACTTT.

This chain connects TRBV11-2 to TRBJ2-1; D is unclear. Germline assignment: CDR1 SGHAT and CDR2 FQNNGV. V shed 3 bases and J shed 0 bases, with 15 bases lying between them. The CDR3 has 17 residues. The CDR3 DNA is TGTGCCAGCAGCTTGTCGTTTGCCGGTAGCTCCTACAATGAGCAGTTCTTC. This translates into CASSLSFAGSSYNEQFF. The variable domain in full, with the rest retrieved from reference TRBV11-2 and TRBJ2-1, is EAGVAQSPRYKIIEKRQSVAFWCNPISGHATLYWYQQILGQGPKLLIQFQNNGVVDDSQLPKDRFSAERLKGVDSTLKIQPAKLEDSAVYLCASSLSFAGSSYNEQFFGPGTRLTVL.

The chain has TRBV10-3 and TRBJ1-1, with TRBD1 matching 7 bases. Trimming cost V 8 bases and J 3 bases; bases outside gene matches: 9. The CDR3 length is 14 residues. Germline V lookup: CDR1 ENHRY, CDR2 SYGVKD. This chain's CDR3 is CAIGTVVGYTEAFF. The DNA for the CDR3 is TGTGCCATCGGGACAGTAGTCGGGTACACTGAAGCTTTCTTT.

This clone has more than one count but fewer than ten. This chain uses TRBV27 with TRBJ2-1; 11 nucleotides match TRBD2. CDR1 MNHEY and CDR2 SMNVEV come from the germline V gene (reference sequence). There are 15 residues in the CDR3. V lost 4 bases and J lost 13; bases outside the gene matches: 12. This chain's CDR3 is CASSSGRLAGQVQFF. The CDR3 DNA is TGTGCCAGCAGTTCGGGACGACTAGCGGGACAGGTCCAGTTCTTC.

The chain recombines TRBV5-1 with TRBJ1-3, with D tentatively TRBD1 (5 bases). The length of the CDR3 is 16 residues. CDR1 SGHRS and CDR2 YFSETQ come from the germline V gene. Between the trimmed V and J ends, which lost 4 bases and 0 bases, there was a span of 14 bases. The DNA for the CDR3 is TGCGCCAGCAGCACGGGGGGACTGAGCTCTGGAAACACCATATATTTT. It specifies CASSTGGLSSGNTIYF.

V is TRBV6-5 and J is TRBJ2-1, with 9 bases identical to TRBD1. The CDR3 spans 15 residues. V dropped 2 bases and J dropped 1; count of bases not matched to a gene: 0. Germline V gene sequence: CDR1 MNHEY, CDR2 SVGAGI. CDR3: CASSYDRGSYNEQFF. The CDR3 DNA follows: TGTGCCAGCAGTTACGACAGGGGGTCCTACAATGAGCAGTTCTTC.

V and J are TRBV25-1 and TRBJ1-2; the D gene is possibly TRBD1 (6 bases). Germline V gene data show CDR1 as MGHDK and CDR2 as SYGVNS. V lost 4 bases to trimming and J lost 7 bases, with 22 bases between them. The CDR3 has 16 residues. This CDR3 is CASSGLGAGEEFGYTF. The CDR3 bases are TGTGCCAGCAGTGGGCTTGGGGCAGGGGAAGAGTTTGGCTACACCTTC.

The CDR3 spells CSASLPRGPGDGYTF. CDR3 nucleotide sequence: TGCAGTGCTAGTCTCCCTAGGGGGCCAGGGGATGGCTACACCTTC. V and J are TRBV20-1 and TRBJ1-2; 7 bases are a match to TRBD1. The junction had 13 bases not matched to a gene; V was cut back by 3 bases and J by 6 bases. CDR3 length: 15 residues. Looked up from germline, CDR1 is DFQATT and CDR2 is SNEGSKA (reference sequence).

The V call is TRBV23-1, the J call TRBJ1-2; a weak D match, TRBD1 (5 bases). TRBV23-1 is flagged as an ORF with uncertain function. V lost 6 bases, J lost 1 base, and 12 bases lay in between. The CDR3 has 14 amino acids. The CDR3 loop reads CASRGLEYNYGYTF. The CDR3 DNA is TGCGCCAGCAGGGGACTAGAATATAACTATGGCTACACCTTC.

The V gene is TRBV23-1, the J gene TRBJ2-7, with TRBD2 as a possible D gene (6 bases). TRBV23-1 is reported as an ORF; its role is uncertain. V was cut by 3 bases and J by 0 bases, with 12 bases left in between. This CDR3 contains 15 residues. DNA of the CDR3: TGCGCCAGCAGTCAGGTAGCGGAAAGCTCCTACGAGCAGTACTTC. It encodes CASSQVAESSYEQYF.

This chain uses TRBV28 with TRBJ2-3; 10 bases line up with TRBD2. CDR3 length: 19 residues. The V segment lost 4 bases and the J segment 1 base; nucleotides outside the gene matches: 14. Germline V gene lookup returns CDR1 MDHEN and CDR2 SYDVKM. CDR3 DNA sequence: TGTGCCAGCAGTTCCCCACGTCCCTTTCTAGCGGGAGGCACAGATACGCAGTATTTT. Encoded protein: CASSSPRPFLAGGTDTQYF.

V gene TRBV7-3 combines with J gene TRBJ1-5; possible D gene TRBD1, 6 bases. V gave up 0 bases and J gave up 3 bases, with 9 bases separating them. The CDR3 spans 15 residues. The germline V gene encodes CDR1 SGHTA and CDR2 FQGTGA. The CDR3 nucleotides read TGTGCCAGCAGCTTAACGGGGGCGGTCAATCAGCCCCAGCATTTT. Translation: CASSLTGAVNQPQHF.

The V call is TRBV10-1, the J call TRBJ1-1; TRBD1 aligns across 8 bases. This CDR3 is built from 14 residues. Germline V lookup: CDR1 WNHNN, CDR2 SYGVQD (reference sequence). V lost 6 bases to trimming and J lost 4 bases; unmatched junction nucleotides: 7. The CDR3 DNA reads TGCGCCAGCAGCGGAGGACAGGGCGGCACTGAAGCTTTCTTT. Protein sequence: CASSGGQGGTEAFF.

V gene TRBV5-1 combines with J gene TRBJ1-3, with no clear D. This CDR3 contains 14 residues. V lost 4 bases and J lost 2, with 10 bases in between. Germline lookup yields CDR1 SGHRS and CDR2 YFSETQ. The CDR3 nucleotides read TGCGCCAGCAGCCTCGAAAGCCCTGGAAACACCATATATTTT. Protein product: CASSLESPGNTIYF.

The CDR3 loop is CASSTGNTIYF. CDR3 sequence (DNA): TGCGCCAGCAGTACTGGAAACACCATATATTTT. V usage is TRBV10-1 and J usage is TRBJ1-3; no clear D. The length of the CDR3 is 11 residues. V was shortened by 5 bases and J by 2 bases, with 1 base between the two germline ends. CDR1 and CDR2 from the germline V gene are WNHNN and SYGVQD (reference sequence).